This is a list of T cell receptor beta chains from one sample in a study of blood T cells in healthy people across ages. TCRdb analysed the 5' RACE reads with MiXCR anew, one entry per CDR3 protein. The repertoire holds 1.5 million to 2 million distinct CDR3 sequences, with roughly a third as singletons. Sequences were obtained from blood. The receptors shown here come from a woman aged 25 to 39 in good health. Both conserved end residues are part of each CDR3. Rows may omit the clone size; those that give it use once, few, many or a size class.

>TRBV6-1|16|TRBJ2-2|NA
CASTVGGGVNTGELFF
>TRBV7-2|15|TRBJ2-5|few
CASSLPAVQQETQYF
>TRBV5-1|13|TRBJ1-4|few
CASSLDPVGKLFF
>TRBV20-1|12|TRBJ1-1|few
CSANEALAEAFF
>TRBV15|15|TRBJ2-7|NA
CATSRDQAGPYEQYF
>TRBV2|13|TRBJ2-7|NA
CASSEEEAYEQYF
>TRBV4-2|16|TRBJ2-1|NA
CTSSQHNAGAYNEQFF
>TRBV13|20|TRBJ2-7|few
CASSLVGGSELAGRIYEQYF
>TRBV5-1|13|TRBJ2-7|few
CASSSTGYGEQYF
>TRBV7-2|12|TRBJ1-2|many
CASSGRNYGYTF
>TRBV4-1|20|TRBJ2-5|many
CASSQGGGVTSGSAQETQYF
>TRBV20-1|16|TRBJ2-5|many
CSARPLTGSHYMTQYF
>TRBV7-2|13|TRBJ2-7|few
CASSHSTGYEQYF
>TRBV28|12|TRBJ2-7|NA
CASKSGGGAQYF
>TRBV20-1|13|TRBJ1-5|NA
CSAGPTGPQPQHF
>TRBV18|15|TRBJ2-5|NA
CASSPPTGQQETQYF
>TRBV9|16|TRBJ2-5|NA
CASSVGSGRDRETQYF
>TRBV6-5|14|TRBJ2-7|NA
CASSWRQGGGEQYF
>TRBV5-1|15|TRBJ1-5|NA
CASRWGTGGNQPQHF
>TRBV5-1|13|TRBJ2-5|many
CASSPRPSETQYF
>TRBV4-1|14|TRBJ1-2|many
CASSLGLNNYGYTF
>TRBV28|13|NA|few
CASSLPGYYEQYF
>TRBV28|13|TRBJ2-7|few
CASSVQALYEQYF
>TRBV20-1|16|TRBJ1-6|few
CSASANLGTIHSPLHF
>TRBV5-1|15|TRBJ2-3|few
CASSLLQGITDTQYF
>TRBV6-1|17|TRBJ2-6|many
CASKMWFRDSGANVLTF
>TRBV7-6|21|TRBJ2-5|NA
CAGSLEVVGGKTRGYQETQYF
>TRBV4-1|14|TRBJ1-2|many
CASSQGTTSYGYTF
>TRBV11-2|16|TRBJ2-1|few
CASSLGSGTIAHEQFF
>TRBV3-1|14|TRBJ1-3|NA
CASSLRQDGNTIYF
>TRBV20-1|14|TRBJ1-5|NA
CSAKLAENNQPQHF
>TRBV28|15|TRBJ1-1|NA
CASSTPGNLNTEAFF
>TRBV7-9|14|TRBJ1-2|NA
CASSFDGTNYGYTF
>TRBV10-3|16|TRBJ2-5|many
CAISEPGTSPPGTQYF
>TRBV7-3|12|TRBJ2-7|few
CASSPRQCEQYF
>TRBV11-3|16|TRBJ2-1|once
CASSLEGQRKNNEQFF
>TRBV24-1|16|TRBJ2-1|few
CATGASGTGDYSEQFF
>TRBV27|15|TRBJ1-4|NA
CASSPAQGTNEKLFF
>TRBV7-9|17|TRBJ1-2|NA
CASSPHEGAEANYGYTF
>TRBV2|15|TRBJ2-7|NA
CASSDGNRGFVVQYF
>TRBV7-9|14|TRBJ1-2|NA
CASSSIPDRNGYTF
>TRBV7-6|16|TRBJ2-1|NA
CASSLVALAGVNEQFF
>TRBV29-1|13|TRBJ1-4|few
CSVRHSVGEKLFF
>TRBV5-1|17|TRBJ1-1|NA
CASSLAYFKGADTEAFF
>TRBV6-6|15|TRBJ2-5|NA
CASRRILGGQETQYF
>TRBV5-4|13|TRBJ2-3|NA
CASSSQYGDTQYF
>TRBV20-1|14|TRBJ2-2|NA
CSAGDKYESGELFF